The rows below give T cell receptor beta chains drawn from one sample of a study of T cell changes during pregnancy in multiple sclerosis. Libraries were prepared by immunoSEQ multiplex PCR; TCRdb keeps only in-frame clonotypes and omits some of them. Here the sample spans 90,000 to 100,000 clones, around 90% being singletons. Sequences were derived from peripheral blood, sampled in the first trimester of pregnancy. Receptors were obtained from a female donor with multiple sclerosis, enrolled in a pregnancy study. CDR3s include the opening cysteine and the closing phenylalanine or tryptophan. The D gene is left open where the match is weak. Size is omitted from some rows. Given values are once, few, many or a class for expanded clones.

V	size	D	J	CDR3	DNA
TRBV9	NA	TRBD1	TRBJ2-2	CASSPGTAANTGELFF	TGTGCCAGCAGCCCCGGGACAGCCGCGAACACCGGGGAGCTGTTTTTT
TRBV30	NA	NA	TRBJ2-3	CAWSNRQAGSDTQYF	TGTGCCTGGAGTAACCGGCAGGCGGGCTCAGATACGCAGTATTTT
TRBV5-1	NA	NA	TRBJ2-7	CASSLVGTEGREQYF	TGCGCCAGCAGCTTGGTGGGGACGGAGGGGCGCGAGCAGTACTTC
TRBV29-1	NA	NA	TRBJ1-2	CSVGRTGGYTF	TGCAGCGTTGGTCGAACCGGGGGCTACACCTTC
TRBV28	NA	TRBD2	TRBJ2-7	CASSPTGTTYEQYF	TGTGCCAGCAGTCCCACCGGGACTACCTACGAGCAGTACTTC
TRBV7-8	NA	NA	TRBJ1-2	CASSLVRGEGGYTF	TGTGCCAGCAGCTTAGTTCGGGGGGAAGGTGGCTACACCTTC
TRBV19	NA	NA	TRBJ1-1	CASSVNGQGRAFF	TGTGCCAGTAGTGTGAATGGGCAGGGGAGAGCTTTCTTT
TRBV27	once	NA	TRBJ1-2	CASSFSGGYGYTF	TGTGCCAGCAGTTTTAGCGGAGGCTATGGCTACACCTTC
TRBV28	NA	TRBD1	TRBJ2-7	CASSLSQGNSYEQYF	TGTGCCAGCAGTTTGTCACAGGGGAATTCCTACGAGCAGTACTTC
TRBV29-1	NA	TRBD2	TRBJ2-5	CSVEGYGRELVETQYF	TGCAGCGTTGAAGGGTATGGGCGGGAGTTGGTTGAGACCCAGTACTTC
TRBV5-1	once	TRBD2	TRBJ2-7	CASSLREAYEQYF	TGCGCCAGCAGCTTACGGGAGGCCTACGAGCAGTACTTC
TRBV5-4	NA	TRBD2	TRBJ2-2	CASSVPLAGKNTGELFF	TGTGCCAGCAGCGTTCCACTAGCGGGGAAGAACACCGGGGAGCTGTTTTTT
TRBV27	once	NA	TRBJ1-1	CASWAAGLEAFF	TGTGCCAGCTGGGCAGCAGGGTTGGAAGCTTTCTTT
TRBV5-6	NA	NA	TRBJ2-2	CASSLVGAGTGELFF	TGTGCCAGCAGCTTGGTGGGGGCTGGCACCGGGGAGCTGTTTTTT
TRBV6-6	NA	NA	TRBJ1-3	CASPPDSGNTIYF	TGTGCCAGCCCTCCAGATTCTGGAAACACCATATATTTT
TRBV6-1	NA	TRBD1	TRBJ1-1	CASSEKGANTEAFF	TGTGCCAGCAGTGAAAAGGGGGCGAACACTGAAGCTTTCTTT
TRBV5-1	NA	TRBD2	TRBJ2-1	CASSLVGLAGATEQFF	TGCGCCAGCAGCTTGGTTGGGCTAGCGGGAGCCACTGAGCAGTTCTTC
TRBV27	NA	TRBD2	TRBJ2-1	CASRPTSAGGVYNEQFF	TGTGCCAGCAGGCCAACCTCAGCGGGGGGCGTCTACAATGAGCAGTTCTTC
TRBV5-1	NA	NA	TRBJ2-6	CASSSSPSSGANVLTF	TGCGCCAGCAGCTCCTCTCCGAGCTCTGGGGCCAACGTCCTGACTTTC